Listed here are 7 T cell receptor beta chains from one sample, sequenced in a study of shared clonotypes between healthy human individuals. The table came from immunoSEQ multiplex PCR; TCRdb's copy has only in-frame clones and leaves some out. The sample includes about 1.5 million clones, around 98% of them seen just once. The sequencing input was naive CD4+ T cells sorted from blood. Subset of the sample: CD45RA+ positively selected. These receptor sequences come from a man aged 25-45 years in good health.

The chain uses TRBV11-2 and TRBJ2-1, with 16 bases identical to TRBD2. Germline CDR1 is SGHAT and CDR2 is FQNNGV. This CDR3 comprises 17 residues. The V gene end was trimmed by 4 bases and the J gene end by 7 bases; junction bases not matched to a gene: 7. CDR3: CASSWGTSGRARNEQFF. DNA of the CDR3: TGTGCCAGCAGCTGGGGGACTAGCGGGAGGGCCAGAAATGAGCAGTTCTTC.

The CDR3 sequence is CASSLFTTDTQYF. For the CDR3, the DNA is TGTGCCAGCAGTTTGTTCACCACAGATACGCAGTATTTT. The gene calls are TRBV25-1 and TRBJ2-3; D remains unclear. Germline lookup yields CDR1 MGHDK and CDR2 SYGVNS. CDR3 size: 13 residues. The V end was cut by 5 bases, the J end by 2 bases, with 8 bases between.

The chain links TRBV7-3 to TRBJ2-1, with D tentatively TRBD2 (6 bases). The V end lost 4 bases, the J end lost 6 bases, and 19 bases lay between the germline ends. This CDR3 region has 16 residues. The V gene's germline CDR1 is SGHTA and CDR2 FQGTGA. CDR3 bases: TGTGCCAGCAGCTACGGGACTGGTCGTCTGGCCAATGAGCAGTTCTTC. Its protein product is CASSYGTGRLANEQFF.

The CDR3 loop reads CASSLGPTGRGALNTEAFF. CDR3 sequence (DNA): TGTGCCAGCAGCTTGGGACCCACAGGTAGGGGGGCTCTGAACACTGAAGCTTTCTTT. This chain joins TRBV5-4 and TRBJ1-1, with D possibly matching TRBD1 (6 bases). Germline loops: CDR1 SGHNT, CDR2 YYREEE (reference sequence). Trimming cost V 0 bases and J 0 bases, with 21 bases left between them. CDR3 length: 19 amino acids.

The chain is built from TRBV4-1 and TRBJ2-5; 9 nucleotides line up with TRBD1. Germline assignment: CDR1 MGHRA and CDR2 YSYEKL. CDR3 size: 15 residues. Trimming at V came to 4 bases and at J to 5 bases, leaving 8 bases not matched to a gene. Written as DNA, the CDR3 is TGCGCCAGCAGCCCCGGGGACAGGGTCATTGAGACCCAGTACTTC. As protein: CASSPGDRVIETQYF.

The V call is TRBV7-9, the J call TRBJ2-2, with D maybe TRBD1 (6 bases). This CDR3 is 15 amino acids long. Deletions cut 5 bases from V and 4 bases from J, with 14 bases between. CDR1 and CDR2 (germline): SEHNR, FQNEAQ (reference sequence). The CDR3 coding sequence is TGTGCCAGCAGCCCTCGGGACACTTTCACCGGGGAGCTGTTTTTT. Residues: CASSPRDTFTGELFF.

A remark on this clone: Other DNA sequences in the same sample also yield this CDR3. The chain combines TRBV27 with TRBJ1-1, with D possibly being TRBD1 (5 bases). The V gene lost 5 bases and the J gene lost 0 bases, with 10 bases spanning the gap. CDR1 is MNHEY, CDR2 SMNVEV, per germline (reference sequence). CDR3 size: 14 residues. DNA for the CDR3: TGTGCCAGCAGTCCCACAGGCTTGAACACTGAAGCTTTCTTT. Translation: CASSPTGLNTEAFF.